This entry concerns a single TCR beta chain. What antigen it recognizes has not been identified. No much larger clone exists at a distance of one base, and base qualities are not known. TCRdb records Illumina HiSeq 1500 as the sequencer. Clones were called with MiXCR by TCRdb after fastp trimmed the public reads at Q25, and only in-frame beta chains were retained. Each record represents a unique CDR3 protein, reported with the most common genes and DNA among its rows. A total of about 740,000 distinct CDR3 sequences appear in this sample, about 40% of them only once. The ten largest clonotypes hold around 3% of the sample. This entry is derived from a study of T cell repertoires in cytomegalovirus infection (dated by TCRdb to between 2018 and 2021). About the investigation overall: Donor HLA type was relevant to the analysis, as public TCR beta signatures indicated carriage of CMV infection together with the matching HLA type. Broader findings and caveats from the paper: Carriers of CMV infection plus the relevant HLA type were discriminated by the cumulative frequency of public TCR beta family members in the study cohort and in an independent roughly 340-donor cohort. The ex vivo response was dominated by HLA-C-restricted CMV-specific TCR beta clonotypes, which also provided the single most frequent clonotype in two of eight donors.

The CDR3, from cysteine to phenylalanine, totals 15 residues. The sequence is cut down to CDR3 DNA, 45 bases in frame from base 1. V is cut by 6 bases and J by 2 bases, and the space between the germline ends is 15 bases. The sequencing sample was made of PBMCs. This TCR was sampled from a human donor in good health (CMV status not recorded). Some clones in this sample may be carry-over from other donors' samples. Rearrangement joined TRBV12-3 or TRBV12-4 to TRBJ2-3, and the D gene may be TRBD1, 6 bases matching. The CDR3 sequence is CASSQNRVHTDTQYF. In nucleotides, the sequence is TGTGCCAGCAGCCAAAACAGGGTCCACACAGATACGCAGTATTTT.